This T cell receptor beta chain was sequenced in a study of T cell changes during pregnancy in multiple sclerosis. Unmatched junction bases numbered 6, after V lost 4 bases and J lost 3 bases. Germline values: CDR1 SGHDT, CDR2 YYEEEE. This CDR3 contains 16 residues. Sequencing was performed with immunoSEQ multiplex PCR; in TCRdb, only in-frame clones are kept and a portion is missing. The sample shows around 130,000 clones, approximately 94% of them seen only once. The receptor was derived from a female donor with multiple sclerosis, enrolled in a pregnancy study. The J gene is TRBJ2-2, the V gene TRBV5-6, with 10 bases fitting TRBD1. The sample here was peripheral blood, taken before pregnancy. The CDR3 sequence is CASSSFGQGDTGELFF. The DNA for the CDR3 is TGTGCCAGCAGCAGCTTCGGACAGGGGGACACCGGGGAGCTGTTTTTT.